The source of this TCR beta chain is a study of blood T cell repertoires in COVID-19. In this sample, this clone turned up a few times. In the study's own analysis: How many nucleated cells were present was estimated from reference gene primer amplification. Sequencing used immunoSEQ multiplex PCR; TCRdb keeps in-frame clones, though not all of them. V, J and clone size are those of that table, while D and trimming were read from the DNA. The sample shows roughly 160,000 clones, roughly 87% of them seen only once. This CDR3 contains 15 residues. Germline lookup yields CDR1 KGHSH and CDR2 LQKENI. V lost 1 base, J lost 10 bases, and 6 bases stayed unmatched.

The V call is TRBV18, the J call TRBJ1-6, with 8 bases aligning to TRBD1. The source material was peripheral blood. The sequence was collected from an older woman who had recovered from COVID-19. The CDR3 region has the DNA TGTGCCAGCTCACCACTAGAACAGGGGGACTCACCCCTCCACTTT. It is translated as CASSPLEQGDSPLHF.